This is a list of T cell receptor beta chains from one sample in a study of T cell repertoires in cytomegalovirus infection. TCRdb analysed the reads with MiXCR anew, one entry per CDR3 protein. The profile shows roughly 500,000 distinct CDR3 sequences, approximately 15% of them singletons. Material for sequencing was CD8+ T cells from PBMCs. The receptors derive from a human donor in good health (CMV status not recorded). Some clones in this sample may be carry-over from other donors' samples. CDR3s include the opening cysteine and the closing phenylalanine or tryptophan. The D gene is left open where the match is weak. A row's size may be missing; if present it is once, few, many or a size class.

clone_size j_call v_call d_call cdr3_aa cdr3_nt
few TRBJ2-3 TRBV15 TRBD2 CATSRVKREGTDTQYF TGTGCCACCAGCAGAGTGAAGCGGGAGGGCACAGATACGCAGTATTTT
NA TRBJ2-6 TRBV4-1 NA CASSQAGELSGANVLTF TGCGCCAGCAGCCAAGCAGGGGAGCTCTCTGGGGCCAACGTCCTGACTTTC
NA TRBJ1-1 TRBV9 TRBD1 CASSVGTGFTEAFF TGTGCCAGCAGCGTGGGGACAGGTTTTACTGAAGCTTTCTTT
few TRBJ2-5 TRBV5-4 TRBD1 CASSFYPGTGAVETQYF TGTGCCAGCAGCTTCTATCCCGGGACAGGGGCAGTAGAGACCCAGTACTTC
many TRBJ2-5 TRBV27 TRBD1 CASSSRQGAQETQYF TGTGCCAGCAGTTCACGACAGGGGGCACAGGAGACCCAGTACTTC
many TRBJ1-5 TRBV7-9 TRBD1 CASSQVTGGLNQPQHF TGTGCCAGCAGCCAAGTGACAGGGGGCTTGAATCAGCCCCAGCATTTT
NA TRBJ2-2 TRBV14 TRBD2 CASSQEAGATGELFF TGTGCCAGCAGCCAAGAAGCGGGGGCCACCGGGGAGCTGTTTTTT
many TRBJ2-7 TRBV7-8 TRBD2 CASTRLSHSGGSAYEQYF TGTGCCAGCACCCGCCTGTCCCATAGCGGGGGGTCGGCCTACGAGCAGTACTTC
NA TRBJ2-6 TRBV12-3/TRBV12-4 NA CASRPRMSGANVLTF TGTGCCAGCAGGCCCAGGATGTCTGGGGCCAACGTCCTGACTTTC
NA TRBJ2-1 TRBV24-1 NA CATSDPAYNEQFF TGTGCCACCAGTGACCCGGCCTACAATGAGCAGTTCTTC
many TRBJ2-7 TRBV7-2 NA CASSLQGSAYEQYF TGTGCCAGCAGCTTACAGGGTAGCGCTTACGAGCAGTACTTC
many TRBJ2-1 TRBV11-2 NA CASSLDGLAEGNEQFF TGTGCCAGCAGCTTAGATGGACTGGCCGAGGGGAATGAGCAGTTCTTC
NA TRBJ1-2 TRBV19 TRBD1 CASSPGQWGYTF TGTGCCAGTAGTCCGGGACAGTGGGGCTACACCTTC
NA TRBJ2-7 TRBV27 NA CASSRGTRSTYEQYF TGTGCCAGCAGCCGAGGGACTCGGAGTACCTACGAGCAGTACTTC
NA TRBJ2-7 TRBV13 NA CASSLSSRPHDHEQYF TGTGCCAGCAGCTTAAGTTCCCGGCCCCACGACCACGAGCAGTACTTC
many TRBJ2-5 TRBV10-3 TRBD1 CAISIPGQGGETQYF TGTGCCATCAGTATTCCGGGACAGGGAGGAGAGACCCAGTACTTC
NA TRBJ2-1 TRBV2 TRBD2 CAFDRLASRYNEQFF TGTGCCTTTGATCGACTAGCATCAAGGTACAATGAGCAGTTCTTC
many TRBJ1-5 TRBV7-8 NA CASSAARAGNQPQHF TGTGCCAGCAGCGCTGCACGGGCCGGCAATCAGCCCCAGCATTTT
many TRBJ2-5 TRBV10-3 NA CAISESDGSQETQYF TGTGCCATCAGTGAGTCCGACGGGAGCCAAGAGACCCAGTACTTC
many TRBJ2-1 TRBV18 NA CASSPPVIEQFF TGTGCCAGCTCACCCCCGGTTATTGAGCAGTTCTTC
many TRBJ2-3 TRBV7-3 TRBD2 CASSTSGKGADTQYF TGTGCCTCCTCGACTAGCGGGAAGGGGGCAGATACGCAGTATTTT
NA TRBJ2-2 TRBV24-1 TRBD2 CATSELAGGSNTGELFF TGTGCCACCAGTGAGCTAGCGGGAGGGTCGAACACCGGGGAGCTGTTTTTT
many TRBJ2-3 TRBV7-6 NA CASTISDTQYF TGTGCCAGTACAATTAGCGATACGCAGTATTTT
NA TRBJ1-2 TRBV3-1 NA CASSQDGRDSENYGYTF TGTGCCAGCAGCCAAGACGGCAGGGACTCGGAAAACTATGGCTACACCTTC
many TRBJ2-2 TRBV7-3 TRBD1 CASSSYDRGLNTGELFF TGTGCCAGCAGCTCGTACGACAGGGGGTTGAACACCGGGGAGCTGTTTTTT
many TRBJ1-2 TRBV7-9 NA CASSLPQWEPDFYGYTF TGTGCCAGCAGCTTACCCCAATGGGAGCCCGACTTCTATGGCTACACCTTC
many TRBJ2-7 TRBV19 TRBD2 CATLPGTSGTSYEQYF TGTGCCACCCTTCCCGGGACTAGCGGGACCTCCTACGAGCAGTACTTC
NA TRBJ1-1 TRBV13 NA CASRVGPSTEAFF TGTGCCAGCAGGGTAGGGCCAAGCACTGAAGCTTTCTTT
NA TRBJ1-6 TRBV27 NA CARSRGRGWNSPLHF TGTGCCAGAAGTAGGGGACGGGGGTGGAATTCACCCCTCCACTTT
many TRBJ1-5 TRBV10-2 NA CASSEFGDYGPQHF TGCGCCAGCAGTGAGTTTGGTGACTACGGGCCCCAGCATTTT
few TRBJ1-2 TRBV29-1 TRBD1 CSVTDRLNYGYTF TGCAGCGTAACGGACAGGCTAAACTATGGCTACACCTTC
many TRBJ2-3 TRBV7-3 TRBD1 CASSAVAGTGGSSTDTQYF TGTGCCAGCAGCGCGGTCGCGGGTACAGGGGGTTCTAGCACAGATACGCAGTATTTT
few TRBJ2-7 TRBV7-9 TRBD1 CASRGETGFSEQYF TGTGCCAGCAGGGGGGAGACAGGGTTTAGCGAGCAGTACTTC
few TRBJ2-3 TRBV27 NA CASSLFPPSSSTDTQYF TGTGCCAGCAGTTTATTCCCGCCTAGCAGTAGCACAGATACGCAGTATTTT
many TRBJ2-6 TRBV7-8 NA CASSLAHSGANVLTF TGTGCCAGCAGCTTAGCACACTCTGGGGCCAACGTCCTGACTTTC
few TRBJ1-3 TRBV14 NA CASSQAQADSGNTIYF TGTGCCAGCAGCCAAGCGCAGGCCGACTCTGGAAACACCATATATTTT
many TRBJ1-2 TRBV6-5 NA CASSYWNQQGKNYGYTF TGTGCCAGCAGTTACTGGAACCAACAGGGAAAGAACTATGGCTACACCTTC
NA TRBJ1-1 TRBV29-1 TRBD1 CSVDRQGSAFF TGCAGCGTCGACCGACAGGGGTCGGCTTTCTTT
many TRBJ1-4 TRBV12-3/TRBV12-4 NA CASSLNGRINEKLFF TGTGCCAGCAGTTTAAACGGAAGAATTAATGAAAAACTGTTTTTT
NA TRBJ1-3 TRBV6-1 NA CASSFLTDSGNTIYF TGTGCCAGCAGTTTCCTGACAGACTCTGGAAACACCATATATTTT
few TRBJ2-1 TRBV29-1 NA CSVLFSSYNEQFF TGCAGCGTTCTGTTTAGCTCCTACAATGAGCAGTTCTTC
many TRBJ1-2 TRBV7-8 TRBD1 CASTGQGASGYTF TGTGCCAGCACCGGTCAGGGGGCGAGTGGCTACACCTTC
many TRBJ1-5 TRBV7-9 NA CASSPNLSNQPQHF TGTGCCAGCAGCCCGAACCTTAGCAATCAGCCCCAGCATTTT